These 25 T cell receptor beta chains were sequenced from one sample in a study of T cell responses to AZD1222 COVID-19 vaccine. Assay used: immunoSEQ multiplex PCR; TCRdb lists only in-frame clones, some missing. The sample carries 130,000 to 150,000 clones, roughly 92% recorded once. This specimen consisted of peripheral blood, obtained on day 0 of AZD1222 vaccination. The receptor source for this set is an adult in good health.

The V and J genes are TRBV5-4 and TRBJ2-5, with D hard to call. Germline CDR1 and CDR2: SGHNT and YYREEE (reference sequence). V was shortened by 0 bases and J by 4 bases, with 7 bases between the two germline ends. This CDR3 region has 13 residues. The CDR3 reads CASSLGSIETQYF. The CDR3 region has the DNA TGTGCCAGCAGCTTGGGGTCAATAGAGACCCAGTACTTC.

This chain links TRBV5-1 with TRBJ2-7; unclear D gene. The CDR3 extends over 11 amino acids. Trimming took off 2 bases at V and 7 bases at J, with 7 bases between the two ends. CDR1 is SGHRS, CDR2 YFSETQ, per germline. The CDR3 nucleotides read TGCGCCAGCAGCTTAGGTACAGAGCAGTACTTC. Amino acid sequence: CASSLGTEQYF.

This clone was counted once. The gene calls are TRBV24-1 and TRBJ2-2, with D hard to call. Trimming pared 0 bases from V and 1 base from J, leaving 5 bases between. The CDR3 spans 15 residues. Germline CDR1 KGHDR, CDR2 SFDVKD. The CDR3 loop reads CATSDLGGNTGELFF. DNA of the CDR3: TGTGCCACCAGTGATTTGGGCGGGAACACCGGGGAGCTGTTTTTT.

The rearrangement joins TRBV24-1 to TRBJ1-5; D possibly corresponds to TRBD1 (5 bases). CDR1 is KGHDR and CDR2 is SFDVKD in the germline V gene. V was trimmed by 5 bases and J by 4 bases, leaving 5 bases between them. The CDR3 covers 12 residues. The CDR3 DNA sequence: TGTGCCACCAGTGGACAGAATCAGCCCCAGCATTTT. Translating gives CATSGQNQPQHF.

The chain links TRBV5-6 to TRBJ1-1; D is undetermined. The ends were cut back, 3 bases at V and 4 bases at J, with 13 bases in the middle. CDR3 length: 14 amino acids. Germline CDR1 and CDR2: SGHDT and YYEEEE. Here the CDR3 DNA reads TGTGCCAGCAGCTCCATGACTGAGTCCACTGAAGCTTTCTTT. This translates into CASSSMTESTEAFF.

V is TRBV2 and J is TRBJ1-2, with 8 bases lining up with TRBD1. Per the germline V gene, CDR1 is SNHLY and CDR2 is FYNNEI. This CDR3 region has 12 residues. The J segment lost 8 bases and the V segment lost 8 bases, leaving 7 bases of the junction unmatched. CDR3 DNA sequence: TGTGCCAGCGCAGGGGGCGCGGAGGGCTACACCTTC. Protein product: CASAGGAEGYTF.

The genes are TRBV28 and TRBJ1-2, with unresolved D. Trimming removed 4 bases at V and 4 bases at J, with 4 bases between. This CDR3 has 11 amino acids. Germline CDR1 reads MDHEN; CDR2 reads SYDVKM. This CDR3 is CASSSTYGYTF. The CDR3 coding sequence is TGTGCCAGCAGTTCCACCTATGGCTACACCTTC.

This chain links TRBV10-2 with TRBJ1-1; 7 nucleotides agree with TRBD1. The germline gives CDR1 WSHSY, CDR2 SAAADI. The CDR3 totals 12 residues. J was trimmed by 6 bases and V by 8 bases; bases with no gene match: 6. In DNA, the CDR3 is TGCGCCAGCTTTCAGGGGGAGGCTGAAGCTTTCTTT. This encodes CASFQGEAEAFF.

The V and J genes are TRBV6-5 and TRBJ2-1, with 10 nucleotides matching TRBD2. Germline trimming cut 7 bases from V and 12 bases from J; bases unmatched to any gene: 15. The CDR3 length is 15 residues. Per germline, CDR1 MNHEY and CDR2 SVGAGI. The chain's CDR3 is CASKLGLAEGSGQFF. The DNA of the CDR3 is TGTGCCAGCAAGCTCGGACTAGCGGAGGGGTCGGGGCAGTTCTTC.

The rearrangement joins TRBV29-1 to TRBJ1-1; 7 nucleotides match TRBD1. Germline CDR1 SQVTM, CDR2 ANQGSEA. Losses at the gene ends were 5 bases for V and 3 bases for J; bases not matched to a gene: 3. This CDR3 region has 12 residues. The CDR3 sequence is CSVCDRDTEAFF. In nucleotides, the CDR3 is TGCAGCGTTTGCGACAGGGACACTGAAGCTTTCTTT.

The chain employs TRBV5-4 and TRBJ2-3; the D gene is possibly TRBD1 (5 bases). The CDR3 consists of 13 residues. Trimming pared 2 bases from V and 6 bases from J, leaving 10 bases between. Germline V gene lookup returns CDR1 SGHNT and CDR2 YYREEE (reference sequence). The CDR3 spells CASSLKGADTQYF. DNA for the CDR3: TGTGCCAGCAGCTTAAAAGGGGCGGATACGCAGTATTTT.

The chain has TRBV15 and TRBJ2-7; 7 bases map to TRBD2. CDR1 is LNHNV and CDR2 is YYDKDF in the germline V gene (reference sequence). The CDR3 is made up of 13 amino acids. Trimming took 0 bases from V and 5 from J; bases not matched to a gene: 1. The CDR3 DNA is TGTGCCACCAGCAGAGATGGGGGGGACGAGCAGTACTTC. Its protein product is CATSRDGGDEQYF.

This clone was seen only once. This rearrangement joins TRBV30 to TRBJ1-1; 7 bases are shared with TRBD1. CDR1 GTSNPN and CDR2 SVGIG come from the germline V gene (reference sequence). CDR3 length: 11 amino acids. The V and J ends lost 8 bases and 7 bases, in that order; junction bases with no gene match: 7. The CDR3 DNA is TGTGCCCGGGGGCGGACAGGTGAAGCTTTCTTT. Residues: CARGRTGEAFF.

The chain carries TRBV4-1 and TRBJ1-2; 10 bases are a match to TRBD1. CDR3 length: 21 amino acids. CDR1 and CDR2 (germline): MGHRA, YSYEKL. With V trimmed by 3 bases and J by 2 bases, 21 bases remained unmatched. The CDR3 nucleotides are TGCGCCAGCAGCCACCAAGACCGGGACAGGGGCCCCCCGGGAAGGAACTATGGCTACACCTTC. Encoded protein: CASSHQDRDRGPPGRNYGYTF.

The rearrangement joins TRBV30 to TRBJ1-3; D gene uncertain. The CDR3 covers 14 residues. Germline lookup yields CDR1 GTSNPN and CDR2 SVGIG (reference sequence). Trimming took off 2 bases at V and 0 bases at J, with 8 bases between the two ends. This CDR3 is CAWSTGASGNTIYF. The CDR3, as DNA: TGTGCCTGGAGTACCGGAGCCTCTGGAAACACCATATATTTT.

This chain uses TRBV28 with TRBJ1-2; 11 bases are a match to TRBD1. There are 14 residues in the CDR3. Germline CDR1 reads MDHEN; CDR2 reads SYDVKM. V shed 5 bases and J 8 bases; nucleotides not matched to a gene: 7. DNA for the CDR3: TGTGCCAGCAGTCTCCTCGGGACAGGGGGAGGCTACACCTTC. Translated: CASSLLGTGGGYTF.

This chain joins TRBV2 and TRBJ2-7, with D tentatively TRBD2 (5 bases). The CDR3 extends over 11 amino acids. V was pared by 1 base and J by 12 bases, with 10 bases between. Germline loops: CDR1 SNHLY, CDR2 FYNNEI. The CDR3: CASSEVQRWYF. For the CDR3, the DNA is TGTGCCAGCAGTGAAGTGCAGCGGTGGTACTTC.

The genes are TRBV6-5 and TRBJ1-6, with 8 bases matching TRBD1. The V and J ends lost 3 bases and 7 bases, in that order; junction bases with no gene match: 8. Germline V gene data show CDR1 as MNHEY and CDR2 as SVGAGI. CDR3 length equals 16 residues. CDR3 bases: TGTGCCAGCAGTTATCTTCCAACAGGGGGAAATTCACCCCTCCACTTT. This codes for CASSYLPTGGNSPLHF.

The rearrangement links TRBV4-1 to TRBJ2-7; 10 bases are a match to TRBD1. CDR1 MGHRA and CDR2 YSYEKL come from the germline V gene. This CDR3 has 15 amino acids. V gave up 6 bases and J gave up 2 bases; unmatched junction bases: 7. Here the CDR3 DNA reads TGCGCCAGCAGACTCCGGGACAGGGGCACCTACGAGCAGTACTTC. This translates into CASRLRDRGTYEQYF.

The rearrangement uses TRBV5-4 and TRBJ2-1, with D possibly being TRBD2 (6 bases). The CDR3 runs 15 residues. Per germline, CDR1 SGHNT and CDR2 YYREEE (reference sequence). V dropped 0 bases and J dropped 3 bases, with 10 bases sitting between them. Here the CDR3 reads CASSLAGALYNEQFF. CDR3 sequence (DNA): TGTGCCAGCAGCTTGGCGGGAGCCCTCTACAATGAGCAGTTCTTC.

This rearrangement joins TRBV7-3 to TRBJ2-1, with 10 bases fitting TRBD2. Trimming at V came to 5 bases and at J to 9 bases, leaving 7 bases not matched to a gene. The germline CDR1 and CDR2 sequences are SGHTA and FQGTGA. The CDR3 loop spans 14 amino acids. The CDR3 DNA reads TGTGCCAGCAGCGAGCGGGAGGGCCGGGGTGAGCAGTTCTTC. Amino acid sequence: CASSEREGRGEQFF.

The chain links TRBV10-2 to TRBJ2-7, with D maybe TRBD2 (5 bases). V was pared by 4 bases and J by 2 bases, with 9 bases between. The germline gives CDR1 WSHSY, CDR2 SAAADI. The CDR3 sequence is 13 residues long. In DNA, the CDR3 is TGCGCCAGCAGTGCCCGGGAAGCCTACGAGCAGTACTTC. This gives the protein CASSAREAYEQYF.

This clone was counted between two and nine times. The chain joins TRBV7-9 to TRBJ2-5; 7 nucleotides line up with TRBD2. The CDR3 is made up of 15 amino acids. Per germline, CDR1 SEHNR and CDR2 FQNEAQ (reference sequence). With 5 bases clipped from V and 3 bases from J, the junction kept 9 bases outside the gene matches. The chain's CDR3 is CASSPQLANKETQYF. The CDR3 nucleotides read TGTGCCAGCAGCCCCCAACTAGCGAACAAAGAGACCCAGTACTTC.

The chain couples TRBV5-1 to TRBJ1-4; the D gene is possibly TRBD1 (5 bases). V dropped 5 bases and J dropped 4 bases, with 15 bases sitting between them. The CDR3 covers 15 residues. Germline-derived CDR1 and CDR2 are SGHRS and YFSETQ. This CDR3 reads CASRQFGDHNEKLFF. In DNA form, the CDR3 reads TGCGCCAGCAGACAATTCGGGGACCATAATGAAAAACTGTTTTTT.

The chain couples TRBV27 to TRBJ2-1, with TRBD2 identical over 7 bases. Germline CDR1 and CDR2: MNHEY and SMNVEV (reference sequence). This CDR3 comprises 15 residues. J lost 8 bases, V lost 4 bases, and 11 bases had no gene match. CDR3 protein: CASSSTTIGRHEQFF. The CDR3 DNA is TGTGCCAGCAGTTCCACCACGATCGGGAGGCATGAGCAGTTCTTC.